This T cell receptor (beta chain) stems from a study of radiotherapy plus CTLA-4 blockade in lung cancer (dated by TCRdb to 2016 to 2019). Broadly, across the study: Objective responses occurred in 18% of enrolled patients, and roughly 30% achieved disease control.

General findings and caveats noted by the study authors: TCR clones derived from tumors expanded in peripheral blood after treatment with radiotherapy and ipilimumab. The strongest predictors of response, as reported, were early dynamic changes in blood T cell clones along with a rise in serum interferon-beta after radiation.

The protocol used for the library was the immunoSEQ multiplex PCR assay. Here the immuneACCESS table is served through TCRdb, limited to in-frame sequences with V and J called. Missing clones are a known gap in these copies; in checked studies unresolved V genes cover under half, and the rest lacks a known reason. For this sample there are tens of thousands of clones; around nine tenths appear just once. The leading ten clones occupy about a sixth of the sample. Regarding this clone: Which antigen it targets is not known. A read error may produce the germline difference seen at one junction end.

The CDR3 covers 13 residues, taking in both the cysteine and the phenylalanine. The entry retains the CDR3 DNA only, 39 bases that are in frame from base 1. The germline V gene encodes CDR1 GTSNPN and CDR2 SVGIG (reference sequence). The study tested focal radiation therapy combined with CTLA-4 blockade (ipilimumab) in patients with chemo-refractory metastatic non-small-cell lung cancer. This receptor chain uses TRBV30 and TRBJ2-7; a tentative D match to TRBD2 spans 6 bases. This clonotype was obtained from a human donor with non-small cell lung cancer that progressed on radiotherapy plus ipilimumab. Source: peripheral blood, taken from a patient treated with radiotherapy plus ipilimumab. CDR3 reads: CAGRSRSSYEQYF. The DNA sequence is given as TGTGCCGGGAGGAGCAGGAGCTCCTACGAGCAGTACTTC.